The clone carrying this T cell receptor (beta chain) was seen a few times. The CDR3 sequence is 16 residues long. Germline V gene lookup returns CDR1 MNHNY and CDR2 SVGAGI (reference sequence). After removal of 0 bases from V and 10 bases from J, the junction contained 12 bases not matched to a gene. This sample is part of a study of blood T cells in healthy people across ages. A second roughly 6 to 11 cycle PCR used barcoded and J-beta primers. Via MiXCR, TCRdb re-called the 5' RACE reads, giving one row per CDR3 protein. The sample includes about 1,500,000 distinct CDR3 sequences, 25% to 30% of them seen just once.

Input material: blood. This chain joins TRBV6-6 and TRBJ2-3; 8 bases align to TRBD1. The TCR was taken from a woman aged 30 to 39 in good health. CDR3: CASSYSTGQGHEAQYF. CDR3 DNA sequence: TGTGCCAGCAGTTACTCAACCGGACAGGGACACGAGGCGCAGTATTTT.